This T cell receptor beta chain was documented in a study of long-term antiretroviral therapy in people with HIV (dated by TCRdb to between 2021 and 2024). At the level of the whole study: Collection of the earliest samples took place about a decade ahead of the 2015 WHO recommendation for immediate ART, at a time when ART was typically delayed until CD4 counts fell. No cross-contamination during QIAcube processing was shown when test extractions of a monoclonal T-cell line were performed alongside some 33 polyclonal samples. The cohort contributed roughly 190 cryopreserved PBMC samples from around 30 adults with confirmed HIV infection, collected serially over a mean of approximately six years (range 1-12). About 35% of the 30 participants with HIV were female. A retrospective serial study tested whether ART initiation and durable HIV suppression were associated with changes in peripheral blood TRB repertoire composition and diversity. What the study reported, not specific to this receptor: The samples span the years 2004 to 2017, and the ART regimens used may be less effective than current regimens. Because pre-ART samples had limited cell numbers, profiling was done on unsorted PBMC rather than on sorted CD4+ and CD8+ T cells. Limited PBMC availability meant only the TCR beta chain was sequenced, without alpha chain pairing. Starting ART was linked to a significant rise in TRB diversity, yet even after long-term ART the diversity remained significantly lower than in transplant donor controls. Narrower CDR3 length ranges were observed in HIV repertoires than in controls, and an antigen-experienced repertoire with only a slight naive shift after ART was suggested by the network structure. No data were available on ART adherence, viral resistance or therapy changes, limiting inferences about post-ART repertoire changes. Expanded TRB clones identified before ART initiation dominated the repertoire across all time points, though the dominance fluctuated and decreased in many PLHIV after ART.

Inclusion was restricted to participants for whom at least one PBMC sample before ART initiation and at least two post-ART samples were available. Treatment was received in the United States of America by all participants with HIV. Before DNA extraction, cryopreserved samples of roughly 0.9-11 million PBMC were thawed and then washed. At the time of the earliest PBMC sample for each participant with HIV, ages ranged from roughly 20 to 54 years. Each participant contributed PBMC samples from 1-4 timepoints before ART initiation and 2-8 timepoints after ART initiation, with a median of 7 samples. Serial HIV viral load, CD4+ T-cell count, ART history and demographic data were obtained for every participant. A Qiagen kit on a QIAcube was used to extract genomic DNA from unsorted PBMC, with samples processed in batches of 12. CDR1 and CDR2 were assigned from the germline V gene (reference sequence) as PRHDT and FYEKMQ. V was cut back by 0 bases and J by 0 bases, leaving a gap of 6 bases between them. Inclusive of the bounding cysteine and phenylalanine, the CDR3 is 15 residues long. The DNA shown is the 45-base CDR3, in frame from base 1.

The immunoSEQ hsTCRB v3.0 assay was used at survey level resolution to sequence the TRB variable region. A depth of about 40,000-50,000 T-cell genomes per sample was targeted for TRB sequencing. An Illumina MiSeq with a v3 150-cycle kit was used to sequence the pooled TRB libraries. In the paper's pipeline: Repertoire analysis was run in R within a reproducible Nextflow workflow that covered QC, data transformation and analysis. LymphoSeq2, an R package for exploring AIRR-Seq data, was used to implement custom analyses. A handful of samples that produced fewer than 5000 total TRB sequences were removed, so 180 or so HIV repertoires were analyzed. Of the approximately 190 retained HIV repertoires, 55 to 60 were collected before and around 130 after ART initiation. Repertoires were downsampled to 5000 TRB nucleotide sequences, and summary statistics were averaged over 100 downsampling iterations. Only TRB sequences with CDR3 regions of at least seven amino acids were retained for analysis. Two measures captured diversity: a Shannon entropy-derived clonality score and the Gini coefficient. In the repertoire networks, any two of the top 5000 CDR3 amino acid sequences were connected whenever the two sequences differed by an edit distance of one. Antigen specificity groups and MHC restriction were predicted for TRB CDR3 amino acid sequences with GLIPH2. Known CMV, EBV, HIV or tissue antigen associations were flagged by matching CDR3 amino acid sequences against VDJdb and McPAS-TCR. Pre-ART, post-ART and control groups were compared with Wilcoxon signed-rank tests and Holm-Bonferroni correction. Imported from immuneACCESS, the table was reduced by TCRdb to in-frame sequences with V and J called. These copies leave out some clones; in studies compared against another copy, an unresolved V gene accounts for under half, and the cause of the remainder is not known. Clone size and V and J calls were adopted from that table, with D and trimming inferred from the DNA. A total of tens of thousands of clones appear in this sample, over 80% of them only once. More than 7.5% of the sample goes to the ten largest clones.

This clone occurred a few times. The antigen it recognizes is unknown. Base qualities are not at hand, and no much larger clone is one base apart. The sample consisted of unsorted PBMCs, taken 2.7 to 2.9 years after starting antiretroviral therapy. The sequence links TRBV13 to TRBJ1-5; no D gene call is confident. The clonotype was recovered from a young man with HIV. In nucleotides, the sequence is TGTGCCAGCAGCTTAGGTCCAGGTAGCAATCAGCCCCAGCATTTT. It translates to CASSLGPGSNQPQHF.